This T cell receptor (beta chain) was retrieved from a study of blood T cell repertoires in COVID-19 (dated by TCRdb to 2020 to 2022). Context from the whole study: Collaborator samples came from the United States, Italy and Spain and covered acute and convalescent phases of COVID-19. The prospective study material was composed of cDNA or gDNA derived from T cells, B-cell-depleted T cells, or PBMCs. The dataset comprised deeply sampled blood TCRbeta repertoires from subjects exposed to, actively infected with, or recovered from COVID-19. The repertoires were made available in a free public database intended to serve as a resource for research on the immune response to SARS-CoV-2. The samples were drawn from two sources: the first 160 participants of the ongoing ImmuneRACE study, and about 1,300 subjects contributed by 6 global collaborators. The sample metadata nearly always contained a de-identified subject ID, COVID-19 status, age in years and sex. HLA class I and class II types, where available, came from metadata supplied by the sample provider rather than from assay-based typing. General findings and caveats noted by the study authors: Clinical and demographic metadata were provided uncurated, with the amount varying by source and participant.

There are 17 amino acids in the CDR3, from cysteine to phenylalanine inclusive. The CDR3 DNA has 51 bases and is translated from base 1. CDR1 is given as SEHNR and CDR2 as FQNEAQ, both from the germline V gene (reference sequence). For this chain, trimming is 4 bases at the V end and 5 bases at the J end, and the number of junction bases without a gene match is 16. TCRbeta CDR3 regions were amplified from genomic DNA by means of the immunoSEQ Assay, a bias-controlled multiplex PCR. Per the original workflow: Nucleated cell counts per sample were estimated from amplification of reference gene primers within the assay. To quantify the absolute abundance of each unique TCRbeta CDR3 rearrangement, sequence reads were collapsed and filtered. For each sample, productive Simpson clonality was calculated by taking the square root of Simpson's diversity index across productive rearrangements. Entries here come from immuneACCESS through TCRdb and include only in-frame sequences with V and J called. Some clones fail to appear in such tables; in the studies checked, an unresolved V gene covers under half of the shortfall, and the cause of the remainder is unknown. V and J calls and clone size come straight from that table; D and trimming were deduced from the DNA. This sample comprises around 230,000 clones, roughly 85% of them detected only once. The ten largest clones take up roughly 4.6% of the sample.

Concerning this clone: Its target antigen remains unknown. No base quality values were provided; no much bigger clone lies one nucleotide off.

One collaborating source in Seattle enrolled patients while the patients were actively infected and followed the patients over time throughout the course of disease. The collaborating institutions used their own protocols to collect whole blood in K2EDTA tubes. For TCRbeta analysis, collaborators shipped samples in one of three forms: frozen whole blood, isolated PBMCs, or DNA extracted from either of those sample types. The sequenced sample consisted of peripheral blood. The sequence came from a man aged 50 or older with COVID-19, enrolled during active disease. The chain joins TRBV7-9 to TRBJ2-5; TRBD2 agrees with 7 junctional bases. The nucleotides read TGTGCCAGCAGCTCCCACTATCAGCGGGGATCCACCGAGACCCAGTACTTC. Protein translation: CASSSHYQRGSTETQYF.